This TCR beta chain is from a study of long-term antiretroviral therapy in people with HIV. Study as a whole: About a decade before 2015, the earliest samples were taken when ART was typically delayed. Notes on the study in general: At every time point, clones expanded before ART dominated the repertoire. An increase in diversity followed ART, yet levels stayed below transplant donor controls.

To note about this clone: Its target is not known.

Trimming took 0 bases from V and 1 from J, leaving 17 bases between them. Looked up from germline, CDR1 is SGHAT and CDR2 is FQNNGV. This CDR3 spans 18 amino acids. They ran version v3.0 of the immunoSEQ assay at survey level. The target of sequencing was 40,000-50,000 T-cell genomes per sample. Only in-frame clones appear in the TCRdb table, and some are missing; sequencing was by immunoSEQ multiplex PCR. The sample lists about 50,000 clones; around 80% were seen once. The input for sequencing was unsorted PBMCs, taken 0.8 years after starting antiretroviral therapy. This clonotype originated in a woman aged 18-29 years with HIV. The V gene is TRBV11-2, the J gene TRBJ2-3; the D gene is possibly TRBD1 (6 bases). The chain's CDR3 is CASSLDLRGIGGTDTQYF. The CDR3 DNA reads TGTGCCAGCAGCTTAGATCTTAGGGGGATAGGCGGCACAGATACGCAGTATTTT.